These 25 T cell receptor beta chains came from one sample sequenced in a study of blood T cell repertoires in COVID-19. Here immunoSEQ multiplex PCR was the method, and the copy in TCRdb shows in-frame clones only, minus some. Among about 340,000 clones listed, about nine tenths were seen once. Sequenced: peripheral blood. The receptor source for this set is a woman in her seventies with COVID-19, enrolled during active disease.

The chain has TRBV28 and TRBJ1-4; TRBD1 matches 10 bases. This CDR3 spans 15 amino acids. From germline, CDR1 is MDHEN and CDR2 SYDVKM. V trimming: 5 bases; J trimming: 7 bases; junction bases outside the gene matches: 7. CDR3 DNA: TGTGCCAGCAGTCCCCGACAGGGGGCTAGTGAAAAACTGTTTTTT. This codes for CASSPRQGASEKLFF.

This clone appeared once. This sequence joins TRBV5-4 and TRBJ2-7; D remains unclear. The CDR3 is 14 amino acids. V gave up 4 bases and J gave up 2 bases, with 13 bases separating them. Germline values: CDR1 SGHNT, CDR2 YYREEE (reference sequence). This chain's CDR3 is CASSRRDYAYEQYF. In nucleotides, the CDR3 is TGTGCCAGCAGCCGAAGAGATTATGCCTACGAGCAGTACTTC.

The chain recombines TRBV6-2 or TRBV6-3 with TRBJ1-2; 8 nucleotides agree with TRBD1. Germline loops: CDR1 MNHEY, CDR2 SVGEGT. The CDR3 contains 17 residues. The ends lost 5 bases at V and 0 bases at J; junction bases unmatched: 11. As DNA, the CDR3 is TGTGCCAGCAGTCAACAAACCGGGACAGGTCCTAACTATGGCTACACCTTC. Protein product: CASSQQTGTGPNYGYTF.

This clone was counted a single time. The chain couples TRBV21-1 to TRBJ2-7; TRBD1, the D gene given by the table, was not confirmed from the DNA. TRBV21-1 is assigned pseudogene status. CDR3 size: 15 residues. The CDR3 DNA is TGTGCCAGCAGCAAAGGACGCACAGGGGATGACGAGCAGTACTTC. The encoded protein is CASSKGRTGDDEQYF.

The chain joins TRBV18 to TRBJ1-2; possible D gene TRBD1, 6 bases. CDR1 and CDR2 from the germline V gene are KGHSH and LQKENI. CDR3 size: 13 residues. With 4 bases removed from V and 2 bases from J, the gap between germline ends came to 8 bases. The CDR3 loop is CASSLGTNYGYTF. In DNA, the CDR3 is TGTGCCAGCTCACTTGGGACAAACTATGGCTACACCTTC.

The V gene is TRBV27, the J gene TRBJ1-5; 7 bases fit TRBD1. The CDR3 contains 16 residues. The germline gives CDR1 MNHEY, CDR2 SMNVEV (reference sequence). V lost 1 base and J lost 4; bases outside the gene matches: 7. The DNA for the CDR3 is TGTGCCAGCAGTTTATATCAGGGGGGAAGTAATCAGCCCCAGCATTTT. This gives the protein CASSLYQGGSNQPQHF.

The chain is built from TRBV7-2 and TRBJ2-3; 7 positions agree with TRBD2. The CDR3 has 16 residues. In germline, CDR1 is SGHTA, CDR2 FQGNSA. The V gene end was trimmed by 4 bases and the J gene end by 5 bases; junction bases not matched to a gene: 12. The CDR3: CASSSPGKRGIDTQYF. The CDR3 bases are TGTGCCAGCAGCTCCCCGGGGAAGCGGGGAATAGATACGCAGTATTTT.

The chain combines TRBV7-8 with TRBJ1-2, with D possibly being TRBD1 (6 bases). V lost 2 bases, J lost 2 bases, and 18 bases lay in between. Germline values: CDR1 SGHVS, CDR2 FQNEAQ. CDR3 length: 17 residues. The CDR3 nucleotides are TGTGCCAGCAGCTTAACCCCCCAGGACAGCAGAAACTATGGCTACACCTTC. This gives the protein CASSLTPQDSRNYGYTF.

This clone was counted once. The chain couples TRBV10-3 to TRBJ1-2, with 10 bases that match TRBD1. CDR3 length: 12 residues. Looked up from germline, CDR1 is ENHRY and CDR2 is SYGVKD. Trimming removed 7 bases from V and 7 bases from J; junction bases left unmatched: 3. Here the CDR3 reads CAIKTGGGGYTF. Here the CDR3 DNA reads TGTGCCATCAAGACAGGGGGCGGTGGCTACACCTTC.

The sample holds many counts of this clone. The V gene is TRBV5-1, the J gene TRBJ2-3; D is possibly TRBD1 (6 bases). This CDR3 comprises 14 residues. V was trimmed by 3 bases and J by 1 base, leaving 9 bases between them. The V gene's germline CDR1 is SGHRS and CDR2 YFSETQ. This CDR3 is CASSSQGGTDTQYF. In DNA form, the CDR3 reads TGCGCCAGCAGCTCACAGGGAGGCACAGATACGCAGTATTTT. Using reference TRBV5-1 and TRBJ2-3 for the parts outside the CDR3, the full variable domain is KAGVTQTPRYLIKTRGQQVTLSCSPISGHRSVSWYQQTPGQGLQFLFEYFSETQRNKGNFPGRFSGRQFSNSRSEMNVSTLELGDSALYLCASSSQGGTDTQYFGPGTRLTVL.

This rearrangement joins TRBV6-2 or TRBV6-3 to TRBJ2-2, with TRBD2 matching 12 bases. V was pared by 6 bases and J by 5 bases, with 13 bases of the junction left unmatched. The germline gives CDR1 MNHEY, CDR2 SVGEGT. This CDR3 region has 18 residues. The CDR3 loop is CASSLQLAGGLITGELFF. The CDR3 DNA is TGTGCCAGCAGCCTTCAACTAGCGGGGGGCCTTATAACCGGGGAGCTGTTTTTT.

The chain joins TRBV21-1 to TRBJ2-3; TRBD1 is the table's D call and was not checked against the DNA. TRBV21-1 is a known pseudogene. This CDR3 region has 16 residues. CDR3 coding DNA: TGTGCCAGCAGCAAAGCTGCAGGGCTATACACAGATACGCAGTATTTT. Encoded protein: CASSKAAGLYTDTQYF.

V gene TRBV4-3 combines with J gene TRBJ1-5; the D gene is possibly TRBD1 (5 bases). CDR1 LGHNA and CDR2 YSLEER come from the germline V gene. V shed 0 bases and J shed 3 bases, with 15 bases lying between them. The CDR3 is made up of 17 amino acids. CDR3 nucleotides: TGCGCCAGCAGCCAAGATCTGGCAAGGGGATCCAATCAGCCCCAGCATTTT. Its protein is CASSQDLARGSNQPQHF.

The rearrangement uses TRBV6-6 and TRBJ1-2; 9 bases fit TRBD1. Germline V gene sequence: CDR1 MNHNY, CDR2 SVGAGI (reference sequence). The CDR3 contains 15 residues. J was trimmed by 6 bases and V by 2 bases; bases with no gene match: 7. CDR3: CASSYPLTGGDGYTF. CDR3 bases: TGTGCCAGCAGTTACCCTTTGACAGGGGGAGATGGCTACACCTTC.

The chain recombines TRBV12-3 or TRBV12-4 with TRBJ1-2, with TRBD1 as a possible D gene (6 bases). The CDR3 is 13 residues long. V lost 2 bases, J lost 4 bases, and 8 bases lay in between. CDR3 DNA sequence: TGTGCCAGCAGTTTAATGGACAGCTATGGCTACACCTTC. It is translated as CASSLMDSYGYTF.

CDR3 loop: CASSTGTAYGYTF. The CDR3 DNA reads TGTGCCAGCAGCACAGGGACAGCCTATGGCTACACCTTC. The rearrangement uses TRBV9 and TRBJ1-2, with 7 nucleotides matching TRBD1. V lost 4 bases to trimming and J lost 4 bases; unmatched junction nucleotides: 4. The germline V gene has CDR1 SGDLS and CDR2 YYNGEE. CDR3 size: 13 residues.

The CDR3 nucleotides are TGTGCCAGCAGCACACAGGGGACCGGCGAGCAGTACTTC. It encodes CASSTQGTGEQYF. The V and J genes are TRBV9 and TRBJ2-7, with 7 positions matching TRBD1. V shed 4 bases and J 6 bases; nucleotides not matched to a gene: 7. The CDR3 totals 13 residues. The germline V gene has CDR1 SGDLS and CDR2 YYNGEE.

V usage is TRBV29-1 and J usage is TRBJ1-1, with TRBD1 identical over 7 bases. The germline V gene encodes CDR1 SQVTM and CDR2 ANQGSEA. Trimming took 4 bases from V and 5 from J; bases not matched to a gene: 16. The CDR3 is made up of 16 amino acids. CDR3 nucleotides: TGCAGCGTTGGAGGGGGACAGCGGTACGGAGGTACTGAAGCTTTCTTT. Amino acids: CSVGGGQRYGGTEAFF.

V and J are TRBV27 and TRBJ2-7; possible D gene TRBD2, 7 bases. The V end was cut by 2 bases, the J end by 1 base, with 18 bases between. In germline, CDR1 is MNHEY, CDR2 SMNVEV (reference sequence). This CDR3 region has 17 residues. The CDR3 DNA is TGTGCCAGCAGTTTAGTCGGGGGGCCAACGAGTTCCTACGAGCAGTACTTC. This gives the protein CASSLVGGPTSSYEQYF.

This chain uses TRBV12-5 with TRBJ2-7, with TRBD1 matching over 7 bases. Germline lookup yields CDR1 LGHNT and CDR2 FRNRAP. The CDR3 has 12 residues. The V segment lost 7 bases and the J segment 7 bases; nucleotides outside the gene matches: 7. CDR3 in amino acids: CASARTTGEQYF. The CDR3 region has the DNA TGTGCTAGTGCCCGGACGACAGGGGAGCAGTACTTC. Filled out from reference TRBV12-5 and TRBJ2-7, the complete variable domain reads DARVTQTPRHKVTEMGQEVTMRCQPILGHNTVFWYRQTMMQGLELLAYFRNRAPLDDSGMPKDRFSAEMPDATLATLKIQPSEPRDSAVYFCASARTTGEQYFGPGTRLTVT.

The CDR3 bases are TGTGCCAGCAGGGGTTCAGGGGGCGGGTATGGCTACACCTTC. Its translation is CASRGSGGGYGYTF. The chain is built from TRBV2 and TRBJ1-2, with 8 bases identical to TRBD1. CDR3 length equals 14 residues. V gave up 6 bases and J gave up 5 bases; unmatched junction bases: 8. The V gene's germline CDR1 is SNHLY and CDR2 FYNNEI.

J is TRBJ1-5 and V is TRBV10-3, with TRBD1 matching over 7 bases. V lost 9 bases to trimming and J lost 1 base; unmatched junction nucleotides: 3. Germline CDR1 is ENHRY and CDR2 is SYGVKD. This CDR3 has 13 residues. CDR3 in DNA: TGTGCCATATCGACAGGGAGCAATCAGCCCCAGCATTTT. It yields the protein CAISTGSNQPQHF.

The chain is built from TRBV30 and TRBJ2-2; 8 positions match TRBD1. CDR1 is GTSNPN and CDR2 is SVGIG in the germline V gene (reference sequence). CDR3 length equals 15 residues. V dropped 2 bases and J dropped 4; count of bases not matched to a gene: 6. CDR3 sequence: CAWSPDRAGTGELFF. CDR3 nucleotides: TGTGCCTGGAGTCCGGACAGGGCGGGCACCGGGGAGCTGTTTTTT.

The CDR3 nucleotides read TGTGCCAGCTCACCCCGGACAGGGGGCATAAATGAGCAGTTCTTC. It codes for CASSPRTGGINEQFF. This chain links TRBV18 with TRBJ2-1; 11 bases match TRBD1. This CDR3 spans 15 amino acids. Germline lookup yields CDR1 KGHSH and CDR2 LQKENI. The ends lost 3 bases at V and 7 bases at J; junction bases unmatched: 5.

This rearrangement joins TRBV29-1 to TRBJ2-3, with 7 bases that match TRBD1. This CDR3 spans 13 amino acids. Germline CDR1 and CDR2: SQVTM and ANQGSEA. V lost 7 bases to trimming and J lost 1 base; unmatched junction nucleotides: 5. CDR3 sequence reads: CSATTGGTDTQYF. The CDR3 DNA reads TGCAGCGCAACCACAGGGGGCACAGATACGCAGTATTTT.